This T cell receptor (beta chain) was profiled in a study of T-cell memory formation after mild COVID-19 (dated by TCRdb to the early 2020s). Study-wide context: TCR sequence clusters from the two donors were found to be largely donor specific. Longitudinal TCRalpha and TCRbeta repertoire sequencing tracked T-cell clones expanding and contracting after mild COVID-19 in a couple of donors. The cohort was made up of two young adult volunteers, one female and one male, who were previously healthy.

PBMCs were isolated by Ficoll-Paque density gradient centrifugation. Data came from an Illumina NovaSeq 6000. TCRalpha and TCRbeta cDNA libraries were constructed by 5'RACE with constant-segment primers, with sample barcodes and unique molecular identifiers being introduced. RNA was extracted from every sample with Trizol reagent. Library amplification was performed in two PCR steps, and a second sample barcode and Illumina TruSeq adapters were introduced in the second step. The libraries were sequenced on an Illumina NovaSeq using 2 x 150 bp paired-end reads. The source study handled its data this way. With migec v1.2.7, reads were demultiplexed and then collapsed into UMI-guided consensus sequences. Using mixcr v2.1.11, UMI consensuses were aligned to TRA and TRB V and J templates and then assembled into clonotypes. Expanded or contracted clonotypes were those called significant by both edgeR and NoisET, with noise models trained on biological replicates. For edgeR calls, the cutoffs were a false discovery rate-adjusted p below 0.01 and a log2 fold-change threshold of 1. PCA with hierarchical clustering of max-normalized trajectories of the 1000 most abundant clonotypes was used as exploratory dynamics analysis. Separately sequenced CD4+ and CD8+ repertoires were used to assign the CD4 or CD8 phenotype of responding clones. The raw public data were reprocessed by TCRdb itself: fastp quality trimming at Q25, MiXCR clonotype calling, in-frame beta chains only. One record per CDR3 amino acid sequence lists the most common genes and DNA. It is TCRdb's table, rather than the study itself, that gives the V and J calls and clone size. The sample contains roughly 200,000 distinct CDR3 sequences, about a sixth of them found a single time. Roughly 2.1% of the sample rests with the top ten.

V is shortened by 4 bases, J by 5 bases, and the region joining them spans 11 bases. The CDR3 holds 13 amino acids from the cysteine to the phenylalanine. Of the read, only the CDR3 DNA is kept; its 39 bases are in frame from base 1. The germline V gene provides CDR1 MGHRA and CDR2 YSYEKL. On this clonotype: The clone's antigen remains unknown. The sample holds no much larger clone one base away, and base qualities are not on file.

The study at large found these results: Contracting CD4+ clones turned up mainly in the CM and EM memory subsets, whereas EMRA was where CD8+ clones were enriched. Whether the second-wave clones peaking on day 37 were SARS-CoV-2 specific was not confirmed. From day 15 to 85, contracting clones showed balanced CD4/CD8 phenotypes, whereas a second wave of clones that expanded from day 15 to 37 leaned towards CD4+. The study covered only two mild cases, and larger cohorts including severe cases with pre-infection samples were considered necessary. Some responding clones were detected in pre-infection memory, suggesting pre-existing cross-reactive memory T cells joined the SARS-CoV-2 response.

The material sequenced was PBMCs or a T cell subset sorted from them (not recorded which). This TCR came from an adult woman who had mild COVID-19 (a few samples of this study predate the infection). The sample titles of this study are shuffled in the database, so cell type and time point are left out; the donor was told from shared clones. The chain is assembled from TRBV4-1 and TRBJ2-5; a weak D assignment points to TRBD1 (7 bases agree). The base sequence is TGCGCCAGCAGCCTGACAGGGAGGGAGACCCAGTACTTC. The translation is CASSLTGRETQYF.